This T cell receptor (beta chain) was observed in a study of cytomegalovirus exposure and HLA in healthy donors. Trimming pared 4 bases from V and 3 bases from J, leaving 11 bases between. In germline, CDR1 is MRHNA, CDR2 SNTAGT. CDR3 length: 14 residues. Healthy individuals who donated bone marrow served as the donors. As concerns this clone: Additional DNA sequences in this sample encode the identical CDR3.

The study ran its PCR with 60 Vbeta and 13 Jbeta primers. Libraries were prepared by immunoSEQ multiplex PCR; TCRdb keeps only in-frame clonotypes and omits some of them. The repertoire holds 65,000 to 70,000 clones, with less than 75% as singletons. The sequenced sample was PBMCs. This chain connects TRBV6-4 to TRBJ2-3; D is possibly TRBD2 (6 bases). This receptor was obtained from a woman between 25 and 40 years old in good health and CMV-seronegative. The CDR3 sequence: CASSVGGDTDTQYF. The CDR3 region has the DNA TGTGCCAGCAGTGTCGGCGGGGATACAGATACGCAGTATTTT.